The present T cell receptor (beta chain) was sequenced within a study of blood T cells in healthy people across ages. Notes on the study in general: A strong correlation between TCR beta diversity and naive T cell percentage was seen.

Using a J-beta primer mix together with a sample-barcoded 5' primer, a second PCR was run for roughly 6 to 12 cycles. TCRdb reanalysed the 5' RACE reads using MiXCR and keeps one entry per CDR3 protein. The table shows roughly 800,000 distinct CDR3 sequences, with just under 25% occurring only once. Germline V gives CDR1 SGHRS, CDR2 YFSETQ. This CDR3 has 17 residues. V gave up 3 bases and J gave up 1 base; unmatched junction bases: 9. A remark on this clonotype: Its antigen is unknown.

The same data also went into a second study, on T cells of mothers and their children. This second study says: The people who donated were three healthy Caucasian mothers and their six children.

This clonotype was obtained from a boy aged 5-17 years in good health. The sequenced material came from blood. The chain couples TRBV5-1 to TRBJ2-5; 10 positions agree with TRBD2. The CDR3 nucleotides read TGCGCCAGCAGCTCGCCCTCGGGACTAGCGATCCAAGAGACCCAGTACTTC. This translates into CASSSPSGLAIQETQYF. Together with reference TRBV5-1 and TRBJ2-5, the CDR3 gives the full variable domain: KAGVTQTPRYLIKTRGQQVTLSCSPISGHRSVSWYQQTPGQGLQFLFEYFSETQRNKGNFPGRFSGRQFSNSRSEMNVSTLELGDSALYLCASSSPSGLAIQETQYFGPGTRLLVL.